Shown below are 29 T cell receptor beta chains from a single sample sequenced in a study of response to subunit inactivated influenza vaccine. TCRdb reprocessed the RT-PCR reads with MiXCR, giving one entry per CDR3 protein. This sample has about 540,000 distinct CDR3 sequences, with 13% to 15% found just once. The sequences come from PBMCs from blood, collected about 11 days after vaccination. The receptors derive from a man in his fifties or sixties who received an inactivated influenza vaccine.

This clonotype occurred once. Since a much larger clone is just one base distant, this may be a read error. The chain recombines TRBV7-3 with TRBJ2-1, with no clear D. Germline assignment: CDR1 SGHTA and CDR2 FQGTGA. The CDR3 consists of 13 residues. Trimming stripped 3 bases from V and 10 bases from J, with 13 bases between. The CDR3 DNA sequence: TGTGCCAGCAGCTTCGGGCCCGAGGAAGAGCAGTTCTTC. It specifies CASSFGPEEEQFF. Looking up the rest from reference TRBV7-3 and TRBJ2-1 gives the full variable domain: GAGVSQTPSNKVTEKGKYVELRCDPISGHTALYWYRQSLGQGPEFLIYFQGTGAADDSGLPNDRFFAVRPEGSVSTLKIQRTERGDSAVYLCASSFGPEEEQFFGPGTRLTVL.

This chain links TRBV12-3 or TRBV12-4 with TRBJ1-6; TRBD1 matches 9 bases. The CDR3 contains 15 residues. J was trimmed by 6 bases and V by 6 bases; bases with no gene match: 6. The CDR3: CASSRTTGGNSPLHF. CDR3 coding DNA: TGTGCCAGCAGCCGAACGACAGGGGGTAATTCACCCCTCCACTTT.

The chain uses TRBV18 and TRBJ1-2; D might be TRBD1 (5 bases). Germline lookup yields CDR1 KGHSH and CDR2 LQKENI. V lost 0 bases, J lost 4 bases, and 18 bases lay in between. This CDR3 is built from 17 residues. In nucleotides, the CDR3 is TGTGCCAGCTCACCACCGATACCCGGGGGTGACGCCTATGGCTACACCTTC. Translated: CASSPPIPGGDAYGYTF.

V gene TRBV7-2 combines with J gene TRBJ2-1; no firm D call. The CDR3 covers 14 residues. V dropped 1 base and J dropped 13 bases, with 17 bases sitting between them. Germline loops: CDR1 SGHTA, CDR2 FQGNSA. The CDR3 region has the DNA TGTGCCAGCAGCTTAGAGGGTTTAGTGTTGGGCCAGTTCTTC. Amino acids: CASSLEGLVLGQFF.

This clonotype has a count of ten or more. Written as DNA, the CDR3 is TGTGCCAGCAGCCAGGGTGGGAGCAATCAGCCCCAGCATTTT. Translating gives CASSQGGSNQPQHF. The gene calls are TRBV3-1 and TRBJ1-5; no clear D. V was trimmed by 3 bases and J by 1 base, leaving 7 bases between them. The CDR3 covers 14 residues. Germline values: CDR1 LGHDT, CDR2 YNNKEL (reference sequence).

This clonotype was observed a handful of times. The V gene is TRBV7-9, the J gene TRBJ2-1; TRBD2 matches 13 bases. The CDR3 contains 17 residues. Germline V gives CDR1 SEHNR, CDR2 FQNEAQ (reference sequence). The V segment lost 4 bases and the J segment 5 bases; nucleotides outside the gene matches: 8. CDR3 nucleotides: TGTGCCAGCAGCTACGGACTAGCGGGAGCGGGGGACAATGAGCAGTTCTTC. As protein: CASSYGLAGAGDNEQFF.

This chain joins TRBV5-1 and TRBJ2-7; D unresolved. Germline CDR1 reads SGHRS; CDR2 reads YFSETQ. V was trimmed by 5 bases and J by 1 base, leaving 10 bases between them. The CDR3 sequence is 13 residues long. This CDR3 reads CASSTSSSYEQYF. The CDR3 coding sequence is TGCGCCAGCAGTACCAGCTCTTCCTACGAGCAGTACTTC.

The chain recombines TRBV7-2 with TRBJ2-5; 11 bases map to TRBD2. Looked up from germline, CDR1 is SGHTA and CDR2 is FQGNSA. Trimming at V came to 0 bases and at J to 0 bases, leaving 3 bases not matched to a gene. This CDR3 is 17 amino acids long. The CDR3 region has the DNA TGTGCCAGCAGCTTAGCTGCTAGCGGGAGGTACCAAGAGACCCAGTACTTC. Translation gives CASSLAASGRYQETQYF. The whole variable domain, filled in from reference TRBV7-2 and TRBJ2-5, reads GAGVSQSPSNKVTEKGKDVELRCDPISGHTALYWYRQSLGQGLEFLIYFQGNSAPDKSGLPSDRFSAERTGGSVSTLTIQRTQQEDSAVYLCASSLAASGRYQETQYFGPGTRLLVL.

There are a few counts of this clonotype. J is TRBJ2-7 and V is TRBV18; D is uncertain. The CDR3 sequence is 17 residues long. Germline CDR1 is KGHSH and CDR2 is LQKENI. The germline V and J ends were trimmed by 5 bases and 5 bases, with 25 bases remaining between them. Here the CDR3 DNA reads TGTGCCAGCTCAGAGACCTTAATGGGATCTAGAGGCCACGAGCAGTACTTC. Translating gives CASSETLMGSRGHEQYF.

This clonotype was seen a handful of times. The chain combines TRBV7-8 with TRBJ2-1; a possible D gene is TRBD2 (5 bases). Trimming shortened V by 9 bases and J by 3 bases, and 6 bases separated the two germline ends. Germline V gene sequence: CDR1 SGHVS, CDR2 FQNEAQ. The CDR3 length is 11 residues. This chain's CDR3 is CASEGYNEQFF. The CDR3 DNA is TGTGCCAGTGAGGGCTACAATGAGCAGTTCTTC.

This clonotype has more than one count but fewer than ten. The rearrangement joins TRBV5-5 to TRBJ2-1, with unresolved D. Germline V gene data show CDR1 as SGHKS and CDR2 as YYEKEE (reference sequence). This CDR3 is 15 amino acids long. Trimming cost V 4 bases and J 3 bases, with 14 bases left between them. The CDR3 coding sequence is TGTGCCAGCAGCCCGACCGGGCGTGGCTACAATGAGCAGTTCTTC. Its protein is CASSPTGRGYNEQFF.

The chain carries TRBV12-3 or TRBV12-4 and TRBJ1-2, with 11 nucleotides matching TRBD1. This CDR3 region has 18 residues. V lost 6 bases, J lost 0 bases, and 12 bases stayed unmatched. The CDR3 region has the DNA TGTGCCAGCAGGCCACGCCGTGAGGGACAGGGGGCTAACTATGGCTACACCTTC. Amino acids: CASRPRREGQGANYGYTF.

The gene calls are TRBV7-2 and TRBJ2-7, with D maybe TRBD2 (6 bases). Per the germline V gene, CDR1 is SGHTA and CDR2 is FQGNSA. V lost 5 bases to trimming and J lost 0 bases, with 14 bases between them. CDR3 length equals 15 residues. CDR3: CASSLRASVSYEQYF. CDR3 DNA: TGTGCCAGCAGCCTCCGAGCTAGCGTCTCCTACGAGCAGTACTTC.

V is TRBV5-5 and J is TRBJ1-1; TRBD1 matches 8 bases. The CDR3 contains 15 residues. Germline-derived CDR1 and CDR2 are SGHKS and YYEKEE (reference sequence). V trimming: 2 bases; J trimming: 1 base; junction bases outside the gene matches: 4. In DNA form, the CDR3 reads TGTGCCAGCAGCTTTACCGGGACAGGGAACACTGAAGCTTTCTTT. This codes for CASSFTGTGNTEAFF.

This clonotype was seen at least ten times. This CDR3 is CASSQPISSYNEQFF. CDR3 in DNA: TGTGCCAGCAGCCAACCGATAAGCTCCTACAATGAGCAGTTCTTC. This chain links TRBV3-1 with TRBJ2-1, with no clear D. The germline V gene encodes CDR1 LGHDT and CDR2 YNNKEL (reference sequence). CDR3 length equals 15 residues. V shed 2 bases and J shed 0 bases, with 8 bases lying between them.

This clonotype appeared a few times. The V and J genes are TRBV18 and TRBJ1-1, with D uncertain. V dropped 3 bases and J dropped 7 bases, with 12 bases sitting between them. The length of the CDR3 is 13 residues. The V gene's germline CDR1 is KGHSH and CDR2 LQKENI. Here the CDR3 DNA reads TGTGCCAGCTCACCCTCTAGAGACAATGAAGCTTTCTTT. Translating it yields CASSPSRDNEAFF.

The chain joins TRBV12-3 or TRBV12-4 to TRBJ1-2; D possibly corresponds to TRBD1 (5 bases). Between the trimmed V and J ends, which lost 2 bases and 0 bases, there was a span of 10 bases. The CDR3 sequence is 15 residues long. CDR3 in DNA: TGTGCCAGCAGTTTAAGGGGACTTCCTAACTATGGCTACACCTTC. It codes for CASSLRGLPNYGYTF.

A few counts support this clonotype. The genes are TRBV11-2 and TRBJ1-2, with D possibly being TRBD1 (6 bases). The germline V gene has CDR1 SGHAT and CDR2 FQNNGV. The CDR3 loop spans 16 amino acids. Trimming cost V 0 bases and J 3 bases, with 14 bases left between them. The CDR3 DNA follows: TGTGCCAGCAGCTTAGATAAGGGGGTGCGGGACTATGGCTACACCTTC. Translated, it gives CASSLDKGVRDYGYTF.

The V gene is TRBV3-1, the J gene TRBJ2-5, with a tentative D call TRBD1 (5 bases). The CDR3 length is 12 residues. V shed 5 bases and J shed 5 bases, with 9 bases lying between them. Germline loops: CDR1 LGHDT, CDR2 YNNKEL (reference sequence). The CDR3 DNA is TGTGCCAGCAGCACGTCAGGGGAGACCCAGTACTTC. Amino acid sequence: CASSTSGETQYF.

The rearrangement joins TRBV5-1 to TRBJ2-7; no reliable D call. Trimming left V 4 bases short and J 2 bases short, with 13 bases between. The CDR3 totals 14 residues. Germline V lookup: CDR1 SGHRS, CDR2 YFSETQ. Written as DNA, the CDR3 is TGCGCCAGCAGCGCGAGGACGCAAACCTACGAGCAGTACTTC. It codes for CASSARTQTYEQYF.

This clonotype showed up just a few times. V is TRBV9 and J is TRBJ2-3, with a possible D match to TRBD2 (6 bases). This CDR3 has 14 residues. Germline values: CDR1 SGDLS, CDR2 YYNGEE. V was cut by 0 bases and J by 4 bases, with 9 bases left in between. CDR3 in amino acids: CASSVGGVADTQYF. The CDR3 DNA reads TGTGCCAGCAGCGTAGGCGGGGTGGCAGATACGCAGTATTTT.

This clonotype was found a few times. This chain links TRBV14 with TRBJ1-2, with unresolved D. The ends were cut back, 1 base at V and 4 bases at J, with 7 bases in the middle. Germline V gene data show CDR1 as SGHDN and CDR2 as FVKESK. This CDR3 is built from 13 residues. CDR3 coding DNA: TGTGCCAGCAGCCAAGGGTACCCCTATGGCTACACCTTC. The encoded protein is CASSQGYPYGYTF.

The DNA for the CDR3 is TGTGCCAGCAGCTTCGTCGCCGGGGAGCTGTTTTTT. Translating it yields CASSFVAGELFF. V gene TRBV5-6 combines with J gene TRBJ2-2, with D unclear. In germline, CDR1 is SGHDT, CDR2 YYEEEE. The CDR3 contains 12 residues. Trimming took off 2 bases at V and 6 bases at J, with 5 bases between the two ends.

Details on this clonotype: An end of the junction does not agree with germline; a read error may underlie this. The chain has TRBV24-1 and TRBJ2-3; the D is unclear. CDR3 length: 14 residues. Germline lookup yields CDR1 KGHDR and CDR2 SFDVKD. The CDR3 bases are TGTGCCTCGGCATTATCGGCGGAAACAGCTACGCAGTATTTT. Amino acids: CASALSAETATQYF.

This clonotype occurred a few times. The rearrangement links TRBV28 to TRBJ1-1; a possible D gene is TRBD1 (6 bases). Germline CDR1 MDHEN, CDR2 SYDVKM. With 3 bases removed from V and 2 bases from J, the gap between germline ends came to 13 bases. The CDR3 spans 15 residues. The CDR3 loop reads CASSLGGASNTEAFF. As DNA, the CDR3 is TGTGCCAGCAGTTTGGGGGGCGCCTCCAACACTGAAGCTTTCTTT.

This clonotype was observed at least ten times. The genes are TRBV20-1 and TRBJ1-1, with 8 bases lining up with TRBD1. V dropped 2 bases and J dropped 0; count of bases not matched to a gene: 5. The CDR3 spans 15 residues. From germline, CDR1 is DFQATT and CDR2 SNEGSKA (reference sequence). Here the CDR3 DNA reads TGCAGTGCTAGAAGGTCAGGGGGCTTGAACACTGAAGCTTTCTTT. Residues: CSARRSGGLNTEAFF.

The chain has TRBV3-1 and TRBJ2-7, with D tentatively TRBD1 or TRBD2 (5 bases each). Trimming took 2 bases from V and 0 from J, leaving 8 bases between them. The CDR3 sequence is 14 residues long. Germline V CDR1 and CDR2: LGHDT, YNNKEL (reference sequence). CDR3 loop: CASSQNGASYEQYF. CDR3 in DNA: TGTGCCAGCAGCCAAAACGGGGCCTCCTACGAGCAGTACTTC.

The rearrangement links TRBV7-2 to TRBJ2-1; 9 bases line up with TRBD2. The germline CDR1 and CDR2 sequences are SGHTA and FQGNSA. This CDR3 has 16 residues. The V gene end was trimmed by 5 bases and the J gene end by 5 bases; junction bases not matched to a gene: 10. CDR3 bases: TGTGCCAGCAGCGTAGGGATGGCGGGGGGGCACAATGAGCAGTTCTTC. Translation gives CASSVGMAGGHNEQFF. Full variable domain (missing parts from reference TRBV7-2 and TRBJ2-1): GAGVSQSPSNKVTEKGKDVELRCDPISGHTALYWYRQSLGQGLEFLIYFQGNSAPDKSGLPSDRFSAERTGGSVSTLTIQRTQQEDSAVYLCASSVGMAGGHNEQFFGPGTRLTVL.

This clonotype was recorded at least ten times. V and J are TRBV29-1 and TRBJ1-1, with D uncertain. The CDR3 length is 11 residues. V was pared by 2 bases and J by 8 bases, with 9 bases between. CDR1 SQVTM and CDR2 ANQGSEA come from the germline V gene. CDR3 bases: TGCAGCGTTGAATCGTGGAAAGAAGCTTTCTTT. The encoded protein is CSVESWKEAFF.